The 26 T cell receptor beta chains presented below share a single source sample, sequenced in a study of blood T cell repertoires in COVID-19. Produced via immunoSEQ multiplex PCR; TCRdb's table is partial and in-frame only. The data show roughly 340,000 clones, with more than 70% seen just once and about 2.1% held by the top ten. Sequenced input: PBMCs or T cells enriched from blood (not recorded which). The source of these receptors is a man between 35 and 55 years old in a cohort exposed to, infected with or recovered from COVID-19 (not recorded which).

The chain employs TRBV15 and TRBJ2-1; a possible D gene is TRBD2 (6 bases). The germline V gene encodes CDR1 LNHNV and CDR2 YYDKDF (reference sequence). V shed 2 bases and J shed 6 bases, with 14 bases lying between them. The CDR3 contains 15 residues. The chain's CDR3 is CATSRPGSLGNEQFF. In DNA, the CDR3 is TGTGCCACCAGCAGACCCGGGAGTTTGGGCAATGAGCAGTTCTTC.

This clone is a singleton in its sample. V is TRBV28 and J is TRBJ2-7, with 12 bases matching TRBD2. After removal of 3 bases from V and 0 bases from J, the junction contained 15 bases not matched to a gene. Germline assignment: CDR1 MDHEN and CDR2 SYDVKM. The CDR3 covers 20 residues. The DNA for the CDR3 is TGTGCCAGCAGTTTGGGGGGCGCCGGGGGACTAGCGGGTGTCTCCTACGAGCAGTACTTC. It codes for CASSLGGAGGLAGVSYEQYF.

This chain links TRBV24-1 with TRBJ1-5; 7 bases line up with TRBD1. V dropped 5 bases and J dropped 6; count of bases not matched to a gene: 6. The CDR3 extends over 14 amino acids. Per germline, CDR1 KGHDR and CDR2 SFDVKD. Here the CDR3 DNA reads TGTGCCACCAGTGTGACAGGGACGGGTCAGCCCCAGCATTTT. Its protein product is CATSVTGTGQPQHF.

This chain uses TRBV11-2 with TRBJ2-5; 7 nucleotides agree with TRBD2. Germline CDR1 SGHAT, CDR2 FQNNGV. Trimming removed 1 base from V and 5 bases from J; junction bases left unmatched: 7. This CDR3 is 15 amino acids long. Here the CDR3 DNA reads TGTGCCAGCAGCTTAGGGCTAGCGGAGAGGGAGACCCAGTACTTC. Protein: CASSLGLAERETQYF.

The V and J genes are TRBV18 and TRBJ2-2, with TRBD1 matching 8 bases. V lost 8 bases, J lost 6 bases, and 11 bases stayed unmatched. This CDR3 comprises 15 residues. Germline lookup yields CDR1 KGHSH and CDR2 LQKENI. This CDR3 reads CASPRPGQEAGELFF. The CDR3 DNA reads as TGTGCCAGCCCCCGACCGGGACAGGAGGCCGGGGAGCTGTTTTTT.

The CDR3 region is CAWGGKLPSGNTIYF. The CDR3 DNA is TGTGCCTGGGGAGGAAAGCTCCCCTCTGGAAACACCATATATTTT. The chain has TRBV30 and TRBJ1-3; D is uncertain. Deletions cut 5 bases from V and 0 bases from J, with 14 bases between. The CDR3 totals 15 residues. Germline V CDR1 and CDR2: GTSNPN, SVGIG (reference sequence).

The chain employs TRBV6-5 and TRBJ2-7; 9 bases fit TRBD1. Germline CDR1 is MNHEY and CDR2 is SVGAGI. J gave up 10 bases and V 8 bases, and 9 bases lay outside the gene matches. This CDR3 spans 12 amino acids. CDR3: CASSGTGMVQYF. The DNA for the CDR3 is TGTGCCAGCTCCGGGACAGGGATGGTACAGTACTTC.

The V gene is TRBV29-1, the J gene TRBJ2-1; D perhaps matches TRBD2 (5 bases). CDR1 is SQVTM and CDR2 is ANQGSEA in the germline V gene. The CDR3 contains 12 residues. Between the trimmed V and J ends, which lost 4 bases and 6 bases, there was a span of 10 bases. CDR3 nucleotide sequence: TGCAGCGTTGCCACTAGGTTCAATGAGCAGTTCTTC. As protein: CSVATRFNEQFF.

The rearrangement uses TRBV10-3 and TRBJ2-3; TRBD1 aligns across 8 bases. The CDR3 has 15 amino acids. Germline CDR1 and CDR2: ENHRY and SYGVKD. Trimming removed 6 bases from V and 0 bases from J; junction bases left unmatched: 5. The CDR3 region has the DNA TGTGCCATCAGACCGGACAGGGCTAGCACAGATACGCAGTATTTT. Protein sequence: CAIRPDRASTDTQYF.

The CDR3 DNA follows: TGTGCCAGCAGTTCGCTCTGGCAGACTGAAGCTTTCTTT. It encodes CASSSLWQTEAFF. This chain uses TRBV28 with TRBJ1-1; D gene ambiguous. Trimming took 4 bases from V and 5 from J, leaving 11 bases between them. The CDR3 length is 13 residues. CDR1 and CDR2 (germline): MDHEN, SYDVKM.

Note on this clone: The junction differs from germline at one of its ends, possibly a read error. V usage is TRBV6-2 or TRBV6-3 and J usage is TRBJ2-4; 7 nucleotides align to TRBD2. Germline-derived CDR1 and CDR2 are MNHEY and SVGEGT. The CDR3 has 12 amino acids. The CDR3 DNA is TGTGCCACCAGTTCTGAGCGGGGCTTTCAGTACTTC. It translates to CATSSERGFQYF.

The chain couples TRBV7-8 to TRBJ2-2; 10 nucleotides match TRBD1. The V gene's germline CDR1 is SGHVS and CDR2 FQNEAQ. The length of the CDR3 is 16 residues. With 1 base clipped from V and 3 bases from J, the junction kept 2 bases outside the gene matches. The CDR3 nucleotides read TGTGCCAGCAGCTTAGAGGGACAGGGGTACACCGGGGAGCTGTTTTTT. Its protein is CASSLEGQGYTGELFF. Variable domain in full (rest from reference TRBV7-8 and TRBJ2-2): GAGVSQSPRYKVAKRGQDVALRCDPISGHVSLFWYQQALGQGPEFLTYFQNEAQLDKSGLPSDRFFAERPEGSVSTLKIQRTQQEDSAVYLCASSLEGQGYTGELFFGEGSRLTVL.

This clone was observed once. The CDR3 bases are TGTGCCAGCAGCTTATATACGGGGAGTGGCACAGATACGCAGTATTTT. As protein: CASSLYTGSGTDTQYF. V is TRBV7-3 and J is TRBJ2-3; D may be TRBD2 (5 bases). The V end lost 2 bases, the J end lost 1 base, and 13 bases lay between the germline ends. Germline V gene data show CDR1 as SGHTA and CDR2 as FQGTGA. The CDR3 spans 16 residues.

The chain links TRBV30 to TRBJ2-7; 9 bases match TRBD1. This CDR3 comprises 12 residues. The junction had 4 bases not matched to a gene; V was cut back by 7 bases and J by 3 bases. Germline V gene sequence: CDR1 GTSNPN, CDR2 SVGIG (reference sequence). The CDR3 bases are TGTGCCTCCGGGACAGGGATCTACGAGCAGTACTTC. It translates to CASGTGIYEQYF. Drawing the rest from reference TRBV30 and TRBJ2-7, the complete variable domain is SQTIHQWPATLVQPVGSPLSLECTVEGTSNPNLYWYRQAAGRGLQLLFYSVGIGQISSEVPQNLSASRPQDRQFILSSKKLLLSDSGFYLCASGTGIYEQYFGPGTRLTVT.

V usage is TRBV2 and J usage is TRBJ2-7; possibly TRBD1 for D (7 bases). Trimming took off 3 bases at V and 6 bases at J, with 18 bases between the two ends. The CDR3 spans 15 residues. In germline, CDR1 is SNHLY, CDR2 FYNNEI. The CDR3 DNA is TGTGCCAGCAGTGACGGTGAGACAGGGAGGCTCGAGCAGTACTTC. The encoded protein is CASSDGETGRLEQYF.

The rearrangement uses TRBV10-3 and TRBJ2-3, with D maybe TRBD2 (5 bases). This CDR3 has 15 amino acids. The V end lost 3 bases, the J end lost 4 bases, and 14 bases lay between the germline ends. Germline CDR1 is ENHRY and CDR2 is SYGVKD. The CDR3 sequence is CAISDTRGSADTQYF. In DNA form, the CDR3 reads TGTGCCATCAGTGATACTCGAGGGAGTGCAGATACGCAGTATTTT.

The genes are TRBV24-1 and TRBJ2-7; TRBD2 is a possible D gene (6 bases). Trimming removed 1 base from V and 3 bases from J, with 9 bases in between. This CDR3 has 14 residues. The germline gives CDR1 KGHDR, CDR2 SFDVKD. The CDR3 loop is CATSDFSGVYEQYF. The DNA of the CDR3 is TGTGCCACCAGTGATTTTTCGGGAGTCTACGAGCAGTACTTC.

This chain joins TRBV5-5 and TRBJ2-7; D not certain. The CDR3 has 13 amino acids. Germline V gene lookup returns CDR1 SGHKS and CDR2 YYEKEE (reference sequence). V was pared by 1 base and J by 0 bases, with 5 bases between. CDR3 residues: CASSLRSSYEQYF. In nucleotides, the CDR3 is TGTGCCAGCAGCTTGCGGAGCTCCTACGAGCAGTACTTC. The full variable domain, its missing parts supplied by reference TRBV5-5 and TRBJ2-7, is DAGVTQSPTHLIKTRGQQVTLRCSPISGHKSVSWYQQVLGQGPQFIFQYYEKEERGRGNFPDRFSARQFPNYSSELNVNALLLGDSALYLCASSLRSSYEQYFGPGTRLTVT.

A few counts support this clone. The genes are TRBV14 and TRBJ1-6, with D unresolved. This CDR3 is 15 amino acids long. Germline V lookup: CDR1 SGHDN, CDR2 FVKESK. The germline V and J ends were trimmed by 2 bases and 10 bases, with 15 bases remaining between them. CDR3 region: CASSQNALGSSPLHF. As DNA, the CDR3 is TGTGCCAGCAGCCAAAACGCACTAGGGTCCTCACCCCTCCACTTT. The whole variable domain, filled in from reference TRBV14 and TRBJ1-6, reads EAGVTQFPSHSVIEKGQTVTLRCDPISGHDNLYWYRRVMGKEIKFLLHFVKESKQDESGMPNNRFLAERTGGTYSTLKVQPAELEDSGVYFCASSQNALGSSPLHFGNGTRLTVT.

This rearrangement joins TRBV14 to TRBJ2-2; the D is unclear. Germline V gene sequence: CDR1 SGHDN, CDR2 FVKESK. This CDR3 region has 13 residues. The V end was cut by 3 bases, the J end by 4 bases, with 6 bases between. CDR3 DNA: TGTGCCAGCAGCCAGCGCTTCACCGGGGAGCTGTTTTTT. Translated, it gives CASSQRFTGELFF.

V is TRBV5-6 and J is TRBJ1-4; no clear D. Looked up from germline, CDR1 is SGHDT and CDR2 is YYEEEE. Trimming took 4 bases from V and 0 from J, leaving 10 bases between them. This CDR3 contains 15 residues. DNA for the CDR3: TGTGCCAGCAGCGTGTCAGAAACAACTAATGAAAAACTGTTTTTT. Amino acid sequence: CASSVSETTNEKLFF.

The V and J genes are TRBV5-1 and TRBJ2-1; D possibly corresponds to TRBD2 (5 bases). V was pared by 7 bases and J by 5 bases, with 16 bases between. This CDR3 has 14 amino acids. Per the germline V gene, CDR1 is SGHRS and CDR2 is YFSETQ. The CDR3 bases are TGCGCCAGCTCGGTAGCTCATAGCGACAATGAGCAGTTCTTC. Translation: CASSVAHSDNEQFF.

The chain employs TRBV7-6 and TRBJ1-4; 7 bases fit TRBD1. V was pared by 5 bases and J by 0 bases, with 6 bases of the junction left unmatched. Germline CDR1 and CDR2: SGHVS and FNYEAQ. This CDR3 comprises 16 residues. The CDR3 nucleotides are TGTGCCAGCAGCGTTAGGGGGACAGCAACTAATGAAAAACTGTTTTTT. Its translation is CASSVRGTATNEKLFF. Using reference TRBV7-6 and TRBJ1-4 for the parts outside the CDR3, the full variable domain is GAGVSQSPRYKVTKRGQDVALRCDPISGHVSLYWYRQALGQGPEFLTYFNYEAQQDKSGLPNDRFSAERPEGSISTLTIQRTEQRDSAMYRCASSVRGTATNEKLFFGSGTQLSVL.

The chain has TRBV27 and TRBJ2-1; D might be TRBD1 (5 bases). This CDR3 is 14 amino acids long. The V and J ends lost 4 bases and 4 bases respectively, with 11 bases between them. In germline, CDR1 is MNHEY, CDR2 SMNVEV (reference sequence). The DNA for the CDR3 is TGTGCCAGCAGTTCCGACAGTCGTTACAATGAGCAGTTCTTC. Its protein product is CASSSDSRYNEQFF.

This clone was picked up one time. Other DNA sequences in this sample translate to the same CDR3. The genes are TRBV3-1 (or the pseudogene TRBV3-2) and TRBJ1-2, with D perhaps TRBD1 (6 bases). Germline CDR1 and CDR2: LGHDT and YNNKEL (reference sequence). The CDR3 sequence is 15 residues long. Trimming shortened V by 3 bases and J by 5 bases, and 16 bases separated the two germline ends. For the CDR3, the DNA is TGTGCCAGCAGCCAGGAACTTAACAGGGCTTATGGCTACACCTTC. Translating gives CASSQELNRAYGYTF.

In its sample, this clone was seen once. CDR3 amino acids: CASSSIGSGWTEAFF. CDR3 in DNA: TGTGCCAGCAGTTCGATTGGGTCGGGTTGGACTGAAGCTTTCTTT. The chain combines TRBV28 with TRBJ1-1; D is unresolved. CDR1 is MDHEN, CDR2 SYDVKM, per germline. The V end was cut by 4 bases, the J end by 5 bases, with 17 bases between. The CDR3 loop spans 15 amino acids.